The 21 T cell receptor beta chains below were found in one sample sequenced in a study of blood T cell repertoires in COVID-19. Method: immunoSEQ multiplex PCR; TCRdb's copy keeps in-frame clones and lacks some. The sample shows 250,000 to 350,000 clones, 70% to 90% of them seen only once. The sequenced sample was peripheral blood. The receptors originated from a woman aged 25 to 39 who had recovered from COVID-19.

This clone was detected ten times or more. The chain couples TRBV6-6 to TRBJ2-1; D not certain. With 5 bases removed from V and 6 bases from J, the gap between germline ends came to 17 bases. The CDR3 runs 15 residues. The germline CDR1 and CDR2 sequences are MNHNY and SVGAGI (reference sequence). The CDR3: CASSRPQTKSNEQFF. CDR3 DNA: TGTGCCAGCAGTCGACCCCAAACAAAGTCCAATGAGCAGTTCTTC.

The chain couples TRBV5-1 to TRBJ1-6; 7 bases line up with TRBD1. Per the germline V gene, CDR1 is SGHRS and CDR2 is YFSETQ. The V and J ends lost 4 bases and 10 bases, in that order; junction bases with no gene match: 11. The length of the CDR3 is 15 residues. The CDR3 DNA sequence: TGCGCCAGCAGCCCTTCGACAGGGAGAAACTCACCCCTCCACTTT. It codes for CASSPSTGRNSPLHF.

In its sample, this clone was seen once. The CDR3 DNA follows: TGTGCCACCAGTGCAGGGGGTTTTGCAACTAATGAAAAACTGTTTTTT. This codes for CATSAGGFATNEKLFF. The rearrangement joins TRBV24-1 to TRBJ1-4; 7 nucleotides line up with TRBD1. This CDR3 has 16 amino acids. V was pared by 5 bases and J by 0 bases, with 5 bases of the junction left unmatched. The germline V gene encodes CDR1 KGHDR and CDR2 SFDVKD.

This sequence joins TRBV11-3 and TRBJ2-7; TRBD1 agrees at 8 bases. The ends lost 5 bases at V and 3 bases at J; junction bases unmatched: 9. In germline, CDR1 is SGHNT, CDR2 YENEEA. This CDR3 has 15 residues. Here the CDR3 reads CASSLSGTGSYEQYF. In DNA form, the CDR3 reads TGTGCCAGCAGCCTTAGTGGGACAGGCAGCTACGAGCAGTACTTC.

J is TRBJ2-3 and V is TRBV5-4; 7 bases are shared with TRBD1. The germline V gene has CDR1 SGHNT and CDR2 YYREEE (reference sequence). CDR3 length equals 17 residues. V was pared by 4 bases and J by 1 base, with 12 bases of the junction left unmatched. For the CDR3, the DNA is TGTGCCAGCAGCCCCCACCCACAGGGGACGGGCACAGATACGCAGTATTTT. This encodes CASSPHPQGTGTDTQYF. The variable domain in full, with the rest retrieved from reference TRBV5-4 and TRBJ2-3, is ETGVTQSPTHLIKTRGQQVTLRCSSQSGHNTVSWYQQALGQGPQFIFQYYREEENGRGNFPPRFSGLQFPNYSSELNVNALELDDSALYLCASSPHPQGTGTDTQYFGPGTRLTVL.

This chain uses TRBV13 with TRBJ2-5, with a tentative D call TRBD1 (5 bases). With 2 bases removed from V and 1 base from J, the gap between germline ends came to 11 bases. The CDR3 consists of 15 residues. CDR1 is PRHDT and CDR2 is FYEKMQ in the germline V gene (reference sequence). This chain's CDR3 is CASSLSQGGQETQYF. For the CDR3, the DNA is TGTGCCAGCAGCTTAAGCCAGGGCGGCCAAGAGACCCAGTACTTC.

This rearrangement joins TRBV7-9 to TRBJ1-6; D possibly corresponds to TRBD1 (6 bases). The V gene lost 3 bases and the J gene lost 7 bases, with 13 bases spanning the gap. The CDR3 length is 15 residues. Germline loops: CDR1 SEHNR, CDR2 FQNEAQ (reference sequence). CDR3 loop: CASSFGGAENSPLHF. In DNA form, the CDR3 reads TGTGCCAGCAGCTTCGGGGGGGCAGAGAATTCACCCCTCCACTTT.

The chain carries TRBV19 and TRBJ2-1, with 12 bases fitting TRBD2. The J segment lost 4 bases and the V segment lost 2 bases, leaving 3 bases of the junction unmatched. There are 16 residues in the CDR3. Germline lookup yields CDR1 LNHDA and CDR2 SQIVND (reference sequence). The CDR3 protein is CASSILAGGPYNEQFF. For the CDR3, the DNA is TGTGCCAGTAGTATACTAGCGGGGGGGCCGTACAATGAGCAGTTCTTC. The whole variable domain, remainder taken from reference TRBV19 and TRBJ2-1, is DGGITQSPKYLFRKEGQNVTLSCEQNLNHDAMYWYRQDPGQGLRLIYYSQIVNDFQKGDIAEGYSVSREKKESFPLTVTSAQKNPTAFYLCASSILAGGPYNEQFFGPGTRLTVL.

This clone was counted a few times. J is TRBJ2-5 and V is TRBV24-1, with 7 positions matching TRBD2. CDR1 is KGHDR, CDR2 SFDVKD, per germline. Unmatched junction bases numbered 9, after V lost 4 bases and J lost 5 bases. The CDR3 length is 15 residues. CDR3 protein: CATSDSGEGWETQYF. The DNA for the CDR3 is TGTGCCACCAGTGACTCGGGGGAGGGTTGGGAGACCCAGTACTTC.

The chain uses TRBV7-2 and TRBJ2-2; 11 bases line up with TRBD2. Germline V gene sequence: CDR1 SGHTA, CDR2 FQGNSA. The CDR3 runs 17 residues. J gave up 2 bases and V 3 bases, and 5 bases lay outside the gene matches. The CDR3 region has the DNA TGTGCCAGCAGCTTCACCGGGACTAGCGGAAACACCGGGGAGCTGTTTTTT. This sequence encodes CASSFTGTSGNTGELFF.

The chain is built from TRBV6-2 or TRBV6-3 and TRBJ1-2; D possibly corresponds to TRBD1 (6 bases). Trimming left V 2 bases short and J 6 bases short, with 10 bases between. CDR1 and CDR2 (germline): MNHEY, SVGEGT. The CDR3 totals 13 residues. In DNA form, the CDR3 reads TGTGCCAGCAGTTACCGGACAGTAGATGGCTACACCTTC. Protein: CASSYRTVDGYTF.

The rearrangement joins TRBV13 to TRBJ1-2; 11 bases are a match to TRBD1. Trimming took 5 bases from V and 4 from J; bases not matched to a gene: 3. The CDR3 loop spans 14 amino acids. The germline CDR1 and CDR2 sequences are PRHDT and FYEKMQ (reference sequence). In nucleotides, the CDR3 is TGTGCCAGCAGCACGGACAGGGGGCCCTATGGCTACACCTTC. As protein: CASSTDRGPYGYTF.

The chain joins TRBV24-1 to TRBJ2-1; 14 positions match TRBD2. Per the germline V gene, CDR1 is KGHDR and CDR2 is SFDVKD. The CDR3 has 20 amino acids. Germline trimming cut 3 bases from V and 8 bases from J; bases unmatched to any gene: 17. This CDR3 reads CATSDRTSGGPGGFSDEQFF. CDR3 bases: TGTGCCACCAGTGATCGGACTAGCGGGGGGCCTGGGGGATTTTCGGATGAGCAGTTCTTC.

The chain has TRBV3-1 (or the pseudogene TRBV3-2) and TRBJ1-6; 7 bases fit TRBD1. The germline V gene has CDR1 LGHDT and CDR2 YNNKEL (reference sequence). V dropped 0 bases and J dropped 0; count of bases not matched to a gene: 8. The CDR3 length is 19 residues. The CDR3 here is CASSQDPGQLFSYNSPLHF. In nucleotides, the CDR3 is TGTGCCAGCAGCCAAGATCCGGGACAGCTCTTCTCCTATAATTCACCCCTCCACTTT.

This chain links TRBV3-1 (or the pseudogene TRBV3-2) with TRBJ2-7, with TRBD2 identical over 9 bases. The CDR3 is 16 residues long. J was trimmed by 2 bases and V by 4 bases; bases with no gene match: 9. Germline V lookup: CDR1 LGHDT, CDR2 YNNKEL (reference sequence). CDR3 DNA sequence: TGTGCCAGCAGCCCAGGTATTGCGGGGGGGGCCTACGAGCAGTACTTC. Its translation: CASSPGIAGGAYEQYF.

The CDR3 DNA is TGCGCCAGCAGCCCGGTTAGAAGTTCTGAAGCTTTCTTT. This gives the protein CASSPVRSSEAFF. V gene TRBV5-1 combines with J gene TRBJ1-1; no clear D gene. There are 13 residues in the CDR3. Per the germline V gene, CDR1 is SGHRS and CDR2 is YFSETQ. Deletions cut 4 bases from V and 6 bases from J, with 13 bases between.

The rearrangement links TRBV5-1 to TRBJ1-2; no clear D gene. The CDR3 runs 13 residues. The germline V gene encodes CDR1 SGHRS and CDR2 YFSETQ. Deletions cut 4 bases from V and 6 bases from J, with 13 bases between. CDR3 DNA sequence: TGCGCCAGCAGCAGCGGCCAAGGCAATGGCTACACCTTC. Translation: CASSSGQGNGYTF.

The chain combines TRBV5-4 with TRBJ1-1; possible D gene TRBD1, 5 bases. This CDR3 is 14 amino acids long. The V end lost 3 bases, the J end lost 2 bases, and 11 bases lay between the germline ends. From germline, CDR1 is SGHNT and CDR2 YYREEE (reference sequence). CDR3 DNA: TGTGCCAGCAGCTCTGTCACAGGTAACACTGAAGCTTTCTTT. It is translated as CASSSVTGNTEAFF.

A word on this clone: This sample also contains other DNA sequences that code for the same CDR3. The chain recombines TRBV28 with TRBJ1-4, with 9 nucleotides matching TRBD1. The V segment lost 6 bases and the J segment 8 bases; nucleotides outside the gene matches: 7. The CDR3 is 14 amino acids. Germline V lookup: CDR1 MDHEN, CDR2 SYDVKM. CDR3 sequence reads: CASSPTGGGEKLFF. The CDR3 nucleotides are TGTGCCAGCAGCCCGACAGGGGGAGGAGAAAAACTGTTTTTT.

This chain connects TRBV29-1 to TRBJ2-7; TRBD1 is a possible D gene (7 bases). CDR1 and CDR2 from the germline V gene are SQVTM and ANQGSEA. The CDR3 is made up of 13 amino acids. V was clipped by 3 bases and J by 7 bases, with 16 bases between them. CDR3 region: CSVDRQGGIEQYF. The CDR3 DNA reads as TGCAGCGTTGATAGGCAGGGGGGAATTGAGCAGTACTTC.

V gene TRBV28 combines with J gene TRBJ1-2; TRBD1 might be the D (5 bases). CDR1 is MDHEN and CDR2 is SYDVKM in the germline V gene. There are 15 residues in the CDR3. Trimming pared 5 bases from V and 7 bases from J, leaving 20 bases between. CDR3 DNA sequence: TGTGCCAGCAGTAACCTACGGGGGGTCCTCTCTGGCTACACCTTC. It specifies CASSNLRGVLSGYTF.